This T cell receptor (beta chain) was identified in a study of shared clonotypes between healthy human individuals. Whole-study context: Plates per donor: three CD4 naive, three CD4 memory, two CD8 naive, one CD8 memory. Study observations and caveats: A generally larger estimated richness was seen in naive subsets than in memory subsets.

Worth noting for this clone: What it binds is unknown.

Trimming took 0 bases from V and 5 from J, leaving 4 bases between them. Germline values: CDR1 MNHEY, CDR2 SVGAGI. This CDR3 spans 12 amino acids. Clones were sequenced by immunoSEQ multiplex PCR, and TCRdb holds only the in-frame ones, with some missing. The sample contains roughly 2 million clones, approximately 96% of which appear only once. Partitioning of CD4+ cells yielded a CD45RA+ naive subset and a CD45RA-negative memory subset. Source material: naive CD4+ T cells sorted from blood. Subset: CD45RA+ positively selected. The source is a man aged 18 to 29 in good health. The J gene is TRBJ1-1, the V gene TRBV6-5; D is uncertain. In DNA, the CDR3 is TGTGCCAGCAGTTACTCGAAGACTGAAGCTTTCTTT. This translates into CASSYSKTEAFF.